This T cell receptor (beta chain) comes out of a study of blood T cells in healthy people across ages. General observations from the study: Unsorted PBMC input precluded a conclusive naive versus antigen-experienced comparison. Roughly linear declines in TCR beta diversity per million T cells occurred with age.

The second PCR ran 7 to 11 cycles with a sample-barcoded 5' primer and J-beta primers. The template-switch adaptor was a 5' adaptor with 12 random nucleotides. It tagged each cDNA molecule. TCRdb reanalysed the 5' RACE reads using MiXCR and keeps one entry per CDR3 protein. Of just under 900,000 distinct CDR3 sequences in the sample, about 30% were seen once. This clonotype was found many times. Its antigen is unidentified. This receptor was taken from a woman older than 75 in good health. Source material: blood.

CDR3 sequence reads: CASNREAGETQYF. CDR3 nucleotide sequence: TGTGCCAGTAACAGGGAGGCTGGGGAGACCCAGTACTTC. This chain uses TRBV9 with TRBJ2-5; either TRBD1 or TRBD2 may fit D (6 bases each). The V and J ends lost 8 bases and 5 bases respectively, with 16 bases between them. Germline V gives CDR1 SGDLS, CDR2 YYNGEE. The length of the CDR3 is 13 residues.